The 32 T cell receptor beta chains below come from one sample, sequenced in a study of cytomegalovirus exposure and HLA in healthy donors. A multiplex PCR was run with 60 Vbeta primers and 13 Jbeta primers. Sequencing was performed with immunoSEQ multiplex PCR; in TCRdb, only in-frame clones are kept and a portion is missing. The data hold some 200,000 clones, with about four fifths observed a single time. The sample taken for sequencing was PBMCs. These receptors came from a girl aged 5-17 years in good health and CMV-seropositive.

The CDR3 DNA follows: TGTGCCATCAGTGAGTCGAGACTAGCGGTCAATGAGCAGTTCTTC. Protein: CAISESRLAVNEQFF. The gene calls are TRBV10-3 and TRBJ2-1, with 9 nucleotides matching TRBD2. Germline CDR1 reads ENHRY; CDR2 reads SYGVKD. The V and J ends lost 0 bases and 6 bases, in that order; junction bases with no gene match: 3. CDR3 length: 15 residues.

This chain connects TRBV7-8 to TRBJ2-1; the D gene is possibly TRBD2 (5 bases). Germline V gene data show CDR1 as SGHVS and CDR2 as FQNEAQ. There are 18 residues in the CDR3. Trimming left V 1 base short and J 0 bases short, with 16 bases between. CDR3 amino acids: CASSLGSSGPSSYNEQFF. The DNA of the CDR3 is TGTGCCAGCAGCTTAGGCTCCAGCGGACCGAGCTCCTACAATGAGCAGTTCTTC.

V is TRBV5-4 and J is TRBJ1-1, with D tentatively TRBD1 (6 bases). The germline gives CDR1 SGHNT, CDR2 YYREEE (reference sequence). The CDR3 runs to 14 residues. The germline V and J ends were trimmed by 3 bases and 4 bases, with 13 bases remaining between them. CDR3 nucleotide sequence: TGTGCCAGCAGCTGGGGGCAGGAGCTCACTGAAGCTTTCTTT. Translation: CASSWGQELTEAFF.

The chain employs TRBV4-3 and TRBJ2-7; tentative D call: TRBD2 (5 bases). V dropped 0 bases and J dropped 2 bases, with 11 bases sitting between them. Germline CDR1 and CDR2: LGHNA and YSLEER. This CDR3 comprises 15 residues. CDR3 sequence: CASSQDEGSPYEQYF. The CDR3 DNA sequence: TGCGCCAGCAGCCAAGACGAGGGCAGTCCCTACGAGCAGTACTTC.

This clone came up a few times. The V gene is TRBV6-6, the J gene TRBJ1-1, with no clear D. Trimming pared 5 bases from V and 1 base from J, leaving 8 bases between. Germline loops: CDR1 MNHNY, CDR2 SVGAGI (reference sequence). There are 13 residues in the CDR3. The CDR3 here is CASSRSGNTEAFF. In nucleotides, the CDR3 is TGTGCCAGCAGTAGGTCGGGGAACACTGAAGCTTTCTTT.

This sequence joins TRBV30 and TRBJ1-2, with 10 bases identical to TRBD1. V shed 3 bases and J 4 bases; nucleotides not matched to a gene: 2. The CDR3 totals 13 residues. Germline CDR1 reads GTSNPN; CDR2 reads SVGIG (reference sequence). CDR3 nucleotides: TGTGCCTGGAGCAGACAGGGGGCCTATGGCTACACCTTC. Its protein product is CAWSRQGAYGYTF.

The rearrangement uses TRBV5-6 and TRBJ1-2; 10 bases map to TRBD1. Germline lookup yields CDR1 SGHDT and CDR2 YYEEEE. The trim removed 0 bases at V and 4 bases at J, leaving 6 bases unmatched. This CDR3 has 16 residues. The CDR3, as DNA: TGTGCCAGCAGCTTGGCCACGGGACAGGGGATCTATGGCTACACCTTC. Its translation is CASSLATGQGIYGYTF.

The rearrangement uses TRBV4-1 and TRBJ1-4; D is ambiguous. V was cut by 4 bases and J by 4 bases, with 10 bases left in between. Germline values: CDR1 MGHRA, CDR2 YSYEKL. This CDR3 contains 14 residues. This CDR3 is CASSPLFLNEKLFF. The CDR3 region has the DNA TGCGCCAGCAGCCCCCTCTTCCTTAATGAAAAACTGTTTTTT.

The rearrangement uses TRBV29-1 and TRBJ2-3; D possibly corresponds to TRBD2 (6 bases). V gave up 4 bases and J gave up 0 bases, with 17 bases separating them. Germline lookup yields CDR1 SQVTM and CDR2 ANQGSEA. CDR3 length: 16 amino acids. CDR3 DNA sequence: TGCAGCGTTGTCAGCGGGCAAAATCCTAGCACAGATACGCAGTATTTT. Encoded protein: CSVVSGQNPSTDTQYF.

The gene calls are TRBV7-2 and TRBJ2-1, with D possibly being TRBD1 (6 bases). The germline gives CDR1 SGHTA, CDR2 FQGNSA. Trimming removed 6 bases from V and 7 bases from J, with 19 bases in between. This CDR3 has 15 amino acids. The DNA of the CDR3 is TGTGCCAGCAGTAATAGGGGGATCTCCGGTAATGAGCAGTTCTTC. It specifies CASSNRGISGNEQFF.

The chain recombines TRBV29-1 with TRBJ2-1, with D maybe TRBD1 (5 bases). Looked up from germline, CDR1 is SQVTM and CDR2 is ANQGSEA. V lost 1 base and J lost 9, with 10 bases in between. This CDR3 is 12 amino acids long. CDR3 protein: CSVEGTTPEQFF. CDR3 DNA: TGCAGCGTTGAAGGGACAACCCCTGAGCAGTTCTTC.

This clone was seen only a few times. The CDR3: CASRDRVRTEAFF. In DNA form, the CDR3 reads TGTGCCAGCCGAGACAGGGTGAGGACTGAAGCTTTCTTT. The chain uses TRBV19 and TRBJ1-1; TRBD1 matches 7 bases. CDR1 and CDR2 (germline): LNHDA, SQIVND (reference sequence). V lost 9 bases to trimming and J lost 5 bases; unmatched junction nucleotides: 9. This CDR3 has 13 residues.

This clone was counted only a few times. The J gene is TRBJ1-2, the V gene TRBV5-6, with 8 bases fitting TRBD1. This CDR3 is 15 amino acids long. J gave up 0 bases and V 4 bases, and 5 bases lay outside the gene matches. CDR1 SGHDT and CDR2 YYEEEE come from the germline V gene. The CDR3 spells CASSPWTGTNYGYTF. CDR3 coding DNA: TGTGCCAGCAGCCCTTGGACAGGGACTAACTATGGCTACACCTTC. Looking up the rest from reference TRBV5-6 and TRBJ1-2 gives the full variable domain: DAGVTQSPTHLIKTRGQQVTLRCSPKSGHDTVSWYQQALGQGPQFIFQYYEEEERQRGNFPDRFSGHQFPNYSSELNVNALLLGDSALYLCASSPWTGTNYGYTFGSGTRLTVV.

This clone was picked up a small number of times. The rearrangement joins TRBV4-3 to TRBJ1-3; 7 nucleotides match TRBD1. Trimming cost V 6 bases and J 0 bases; bases outside gene matches: 11. Germline lookup yields CDR1 LGHNA and CDR2 YSLEER. The CDR3 extends over 17 amino acids. CDR3 DNA: TGCGCCAGCAGTCACACCGACAGGGCGTACTCTGGAAACACCATATATTTT. Translating it yields CASSHTDRAYSGNTIYF.

The J gene is TRBJ1-5, the V gene TRBV12-5; D might be TRBD1 (6 bases). Germline lookup yields CDR1 LGHNT and CDR2 FRNRAP. V was pared by 7 bases and J by 7 bases, with 32 bases between. This CDR3 contains 19 residues. The CDR3 DNA reads as TGTGCTAGTGCCGCACGTCAACAGGGTGAAGGTGTGAGCTTCCAGCCCCAGCATTTT. Translated, it gives CASAARQQGEGVSFQPQHF.

This sequence joins TRBV9 and TRBJ2-7; D call uncertain. Trimming removed 4 bases at V and 4 bases at J, with 18 bases between. The CDR3 is 15 amino acids. The germline gives CDR1 SGDLS, CDR2 YYNGEE. CDR3 in amino acids: CASSPIVDPSYEQYF. Here the CDR3 DNA reads TGTGCCAGCAGCCCAATCGTAGATCCCTCGTACGAGCAGTACTTC.

The gene calls are TRBV4-1 and TRBJ2-3, with 8 bases identical to TRBD1. The CDR3 is made up of 17 amino acids. Germline assignment: CDR1 MGHRA and CDR2 YSYEKL. J gave up 0 bases and V 4 bases, and 9 bases lay outside the gene matches. The CDR3 region is CASSRSNRGESTDTQYF. The CDR3 region has the DNA TGCGCCAGCAGCCGAAGCAACAGGGGGGAAAGCACAGATACGCAGTATTTT.

The V call is TRBV5-4, the J call TRBJ2-3; 13 nucleotides align to TRBD2. The V gene end was trimmed by 0 bases and the J gene end by 1 base; junction bases not matched to a gene: 2. Germline CDR1 and CDR2: SGHNT and YYREEE (reference sequence). The CDR3 consists of 17 residues. CDR3 residues: CASSLVGLAGGTDTQYF. CDR3 nucleotides: TGTGCCAGCAGCTTGGTAGGACTAGCGGGGGGCACAGATACGCAGTATTTT.

This chain links TRBV7-9 with TRBJ1-3; D is perhaps TRBD1 (6 bases). The length of the CDR3 is 15 residues. The V end was cut by 5 bases, the J end by 5 bases, with 16 bases between. Germline CDR1 reads SEHNR; CDR2 reads FQNEAQ (reference sequence). This CDR3 reads CASSPVTGNRNTIYF. The CDR3 nucleotides are TGTGCCAGCAGCCCAGTAACAGGGAACCGAAACACCATATATTTT.

The chain employs TRBV4-3 and TRBJ1-6; no reliable D call. Per the germline V gene, CDR1 is LGHNA and CDR2 is YSLEER. The CDR3 is 17 residues long. Trimming took 1 base from V and 0 from J, leaving 10 bases between them. In DNA, the CDR3 is TGCGCCAGCAGCCAAGTAGGAGCGGGCTCCTATAATTCACCCCTCCACTTT. The encoded protein is CASSQVGAGSYNSPLHF.

The chain employs TRBV5-4 and TRBJ1-1; tentative D call: TRBD1 (6 bases). Trimming cost V 4 bases and J 1 base, with 11 bases left between them. Germline loops: CDR1 SGHNT, CDR2 YYREEE (reference sequence). The CDR3 is 14 residues long. CDR3 nucleotides: TGTGCCAGCAGCCGTCAGGGGCGGAACACTGAAGCTTTCTTT. As protein: CASSRQGRNTEAFF.

The chain uses TRBV5-4 and TRBJ2-5; 13 nucleotides line up with TRBD2. Germline V gives CDR1 SGHNT, CDR2 YYREEE (reference sequence). V lost 2 bases to trimming and J lost 4 bases; unmatched junction nucleotides: 8. This CDR3 is 17 amino acids long. The DNA for the CDR3 is TGTGCCAGCAGCTTCCGGAGACTAGCGGGGGGCGGAGAGACCCAGTACTTC. This gives the protein CASSFRRLAGGGETQYF.

The sample holds a few counts of this clone. The chain couples TRBV29-1 to TRBJ2-2, with D tentatively TRBD1 (6 bases). CDR1 and CDR2 (germline): SQVTM, ANQGSEA. The CDR3 consists of 13 residues. Trimming removed 6 bases at V and 2 bases at J, with 10 bases between. The chain's CDR3 is CSVRGGNTGELFF. The CDR3 bases are TGCAGCGTCAGGGGCGGTAACACCGGGGAGCTGTTTTTT.

This chain joins TRBV4-3 and TRBJ2-5; the D is unclear. Germline values: CDR1 LGHNA, CDR2 YSLEER. V was cut by 0 bases and J by 2 bases, with 7 bases left in between. The CDR3 has 14 residues. CDR3 sequence reads: CASSQDASQETQYF. CDR3 DNA sequence: TGCGCCAGCAGCCAAGATGCGTCGCAAGAGACCCAGTACTTC.

The chain couples TRBV7-9 to TRBJ1-2; D uncertain. Germline V gene sequence: CDR1 SEHNR, CDR2 FQNEAQ (reference sequence). Trimming left V 3 bases short and J 8 bases short, with 7 bases between. This CDR3 has 11 amino acids. CDR3 loop: CASSFAEGYTF. In DNA form, the CDR3 reads TGTGCCAGCAGCTTTGCGGAAGGCTACACCTTC.

The chain carries TRBV7-2 and TRBJ2-7; 9 bases align to TRBD2. Germline V lookup: CDR1 SGHTA, CDR2 FQGNSA. The V and J ends lost 5 bases and 6 bases, in that order; junction bases with no gene match: 14. The length of the CDR3 is 16 residues. This chain's CDR3 is CASSTNHGSGGGEQYF. The CDR3 coding sequence is TGTGCCAGCAGCACAAATCATGGTAGCGGGGGCGGCGAGCAGTACTTC. The whole variable domain, remainder taken from reference TRBV7-2 and TRBJ2-7, is GAGVSQSPSNKVTEKGKDVELRCDPISGHTALYWYRQSLGQGLEFLIYFQGNSAPDKSGLPSDRFSAERTGGSVSTLTIQRTQQEDSAVYLCASSTNHGSGGGEQYFGPGTRLTVT.

V gene TRBV5-6 combines with J gene TRBJ1-1; 9 nucleotides align to TRBD1. CDR1 is SGHDT, CDR2 YYEEEE, per germline. V lost 4 bases to trimming and J lost 5 bases; unmatched junction nucleotides: 6. This CDR3 is built from 14 residues. CDR3 DNA: TGTGCCAGCAGCACTGGACAGGGGAGAACTGAAGCTTTCTTT. This codes for CASSTGQGRTEAFF.

The chain is built from TRBV5-8 and TRBJ1-4; TRBD1 matches at 9 bases. Trimming removed 4 bases from V and 5 bases from J; junction bases left unmatched: 6. CDR1 is SGHTS, CDR2 YDEGEE, per germline. There are 15 residues in the CDR3. The CDR3 nucleotides are TGTGCCAGCAGCACAGGACAGGGGAACAATGAAAAACTGTTTTTT. Protein sequence: CASSTGQGNNEKLFF. The variable domain in full, completed from reference TRBV5-8 and TRBJ1-4, reads EAGVTQSPTHLIKTRGQQATLRCSPISGHTSVYWYQQALGLGLQFLLWYDEGEERNRGNFPPRFSGRQFPNYSSELNVNALELEDSALYLCASSTGQGNNEKLFFGSGTQLSVL.

This clone was recorded a few times. This rearrangement joins TRBV5-6 to TRBJ2-7, with 8 positions matching TRBD2. The V segment lost 0 bases and the J segment 2 bases; nucleotides outside the gene matches: 10. Germline CDR1 is SGHDT and CDR2 is YYEEEE. CDR3 length equals 17 residues. The CDR3 DNA reads as TGTGCCAGCAGCTTGGAGGCGGGGGGACCCCTCCCCTACGAGCAGTACTTC. Translating it yields CASSLEAGGPLPYEQYF.

J is TRBJ2-4 and V is TRBV4-1, with 10 bases aligning to TRBD2. The germline V gene has CDR1 MGHRA and CDR2 YSYEKL. V was clipped by 1 base and J by 5 bases; unmatched bases: 5. This CDR3 comprises 16 residues. The CDR3 here is CASSQVELAGQNIQYF. In DNA, the CDR3 is TGCGCCAGCAGCCAAGTTGAACTAGCGGGGCAAAACATTCAGTACTTC.

The DNA for the CDR3 is TGTGCCAGCAGCCTCACAGACTATAATTCACCCCTCCACTTT. Translating gives CASSLTDYNSPLHF. The V and J genes are TRBV7-9 and TRBJ1-6; D is undetermined. Germline V gene sequence: CDR1 SEHNR, CDR2 FQNEAQ (reference sequence). CDR3 length: 14 residues. V shed 5 bases and J shed 3 bases, with 8 bases lying between them.

This rearrangement joins TRBV14 to TRBJ1-5, with D possibly TRBD1 on 6 matching bases. Germline loops: CDR1 SGHDN, CDR2 FVKESK. V shed 7 bases and J shed 2 bases, with 24 bases lying between them. CDR3 length: 18 residues. CDR3 coding DNA: TGTGCCAGCACCCAGTGCCCCGGGACATTTGTTGGCAATCAGCCCCAGCATTTT. Protein: CASTQCPGTFVGNQPQHF.